The 9 T cell receptor beta chains in this list originate from one sample, sequenced in a study of cytomegalovirus exposure and HLA in healthy donors. The PCR was carried out with 60 Vbeta primers and 13 Jbeta primers. The protocol was immunoSEQ multiplex PCR, while the TCRdb copy is restricted to in-frame clones and leaves out a portion. This sample yields about 83,000 clones, of which roughly 79% are seen a single time; around 1.8% belongs to the top ten. The sample comprised PBMCs. The receptors were gathered from a woman in her twenties or thirties in good health and CMV-seronegative.

This chain links TRBV9 with TRBJ2-2; 7 nucleotides align to TRBD2. This CDR3 has 14 amino acids. The junction had 7 bases not matched to a gene; V was cut back by 4 bases and J by 7 bases. The germline CDR1 and CDR2 sequences are SGDLS and YYNGEE. The CDR3 DNA follows: TGTGCCAGCAGCCAAGGTTGGGGGGGCGGGGAGCTGTTTTTT. Amino acids: CASSQGWGGGELFF.

V gene TRBV7-6 combines with J gene TRBJ2-1; TRBD2 aligns across 13 bases. The V gene's germline CDR1 is SGHVS and CDR2 FNYEAQ. J gave up 3 bases and V 5 bases, and 19 bases lay outside the gene matches. This CDR3 has 21 amino acids. Here the CDR3 reads CASSPGLAGARGGLHYNEQFF. The CDR3 DNA is TGTGCCAGCAGCCCAGGACTAGCGGGGGCCCGGGGGGGGCTACACTACAATGAGCAGTTCTTC.

The genes are TRBV7-6 and TRBJ1-2; the D is unclear. Between the trimmed V and J ends, which lost 5 bases and 2 bases, there was a span of 15 bases. Germline V gives CDR1 SGHVS, CDR2 FNYEAQ. This CDR3 has 15 residues. CDR3 in amino acids: CASSPEAAVNYGYTF. The CDR3, as DNA: TGTGCCAGCAGCCCTGAGGCAGCCGTCAACTATGGCTACACCTTC.

This clone was picked up one time. The chain uses TRBV9 and TRBJ2-2; weak D call: TRBD2 (7 bases). The germline V and J ends were trimmed by 0 bases and 4 bases, with 16 bases remaining between them. Germline CDR1 SGDLS, CDR2 YYNGEE. The CDR3 loop spans 17 amino acids. In nucleotides, the CDR3 is TGTGCCAGCAGCGTAGATTTCGGGGGGCCGGGCACCGGGGAGCTGTTTTTT. It translates to CASSVDFGGPGTGELFF.

This chain's CDR3 is CASSSGLANEQFF. The CDR3 nucleotides are TGTGCCAGCAGCTCGGGACTAGCGAATGAGCAGTTCTTC. V gene TRBV7-9 combines with J gene TRBJ2-1; 10 bases are a match to TRBD2. With V trimmed by 4 bases and J by 7 bases, 1 base remained unmatched. Germline lookup yields CDR1 SEHNR and CDR2 FQNEAQ (reference sequence). There are 13 residues in the CDR3. The whole variable domain, filled in from reference TRBV7-9 and TRBJ2-1, reads DTGVSQNPRHKITKRGQNVTFRCDPISEHNRLYWYRQTLGQGPEFLTYFQNEAQLEKSRLLSDRFSAERPKGSFSTLEIQRTEQGDSAMYLCASSSGLANEQFFGPGTRLTVL.

This rearrangement joins TRBV6-1 to TRBJ2-7; TRBD2 might be the D (5 bases). This CDR3 contains 14 residues. The V gene lost 1 base and the J gene lost 3 bases, with 10 bases spanning the gap. The germline CDR1 and CDR2 sequences are MNHNS and SASEGT. CDR3 region: CASSEGGANYEQYF. The CDR3 coding sequence is TGTGCCAGCAGTGAAGGGGGAGCCAACTACGAGCAGTACTTC.

The V gene is TRBV6-1, the J gene TRBJ2-5; possible D gene TRBD2, 5 bases. The CDR3 contains 15 residues. With 4 bases removed from V and 2 bases from J, the gap between germline ends came to 14 bases. CDR1 is MNHNS and CDR2 is SASEGT in the germline V gene. Written as DNA, the CDR3 is TGTGCCAGCAGTGCCCAACCGGGGTCACAAGAGACCCAGTACTTC. Protein: CASSAQPGSQETQYF.

The chain employs TRBV28 and TRBJ1-2, with D possibly being TRBD1 (5 bases). Germline CDR1 is MDHEN and CDR2 is SYDVKM. Between the trimmed V and J ends, which lost 8 bases and 8 bases, there was a span of 12 bases. The CDR3 contains 11 residues. The CDR3 protein is CASYTGWGYTF. The CDR3 DNA sequence: TGTGCCAGCTATACAGGCTGGGGCTACACCTTC.

This clone was counted once. The V and J genes are TRBV5-1 and TRBJ2-1, with 9 bases aligning to TRBD2. The V segment lost 3 bases and the J segment 7 bases; nucleotides outside the gene matches: 14. Germline assignment: CDR1 SGHRS and CDR2 YFSETQ. The CDR3 length is 17 residues. The CDR3, as DNA: TGCGCCAGCAGCTCCGGGAGCTTAGCGGGAGTAGTAAATGAGCAGTTCTTC. As protein: CASSSGSLAGVVNEQFF. The full variable domain, with the rest looked up from reference TRBV5-1 and TRBJ2-1, is KAGVTQTPRYLIKTRGQQVTLSCSPISGHRSVSWYQQTPGQGLQFLFEYFSETQRNKGNFPGRFSGRQFSNSRSEMNVSTLELGDSALYLCASSSGSLAGVVNEQFFGPGTRLTVL.